The 17 T cell receptor beta chains below were found in one sample sequenced in a study of type 1 and type 2 diabetes patients. Genomic DNA was the PCR template. Multiplex PCR with 30 forward and 13 reverse primers amplified the TCR beta CDR3. TCRdb processed the multiplex PCR reads anew with MiXCR; each CDR3 protein has one entry. The data contain about 290,000 distinct CDR3 sequences, 40% to 50% of them singletons. The sample was peripheral blood mononuclear cells (PBMCs). The source of these receptors is a young man with type 2 diabetes.

In its sample, this clonotype was seen once. V usage is TRBV4-1 and J usage is TRBJ1-5; no clear D. The V gene lost 1 base and the J gene lost 4 bases, with 11 bases spanning the gap. CDR1 MGHRA and CDR2 YSYEKL come from the germline V gene. The CDR3 runs to 15 residues. The CDR3 loop reads CASSQVWPTNQPQHF. The CDR3, as DNA: TGCGCCAGCAGCCAAGTTTGGCCGACGAATCAGCCCCAGCATTTT.

The rearrangement joins TRBV6-2 or TRBV6-3 to TRBJ2-3, with D perhaps matching TRBD2 (5 bases). The germline CDR1 and CDR2 sequences are MNHEY and SVGEGT. The CDR3 sequence is 14 residues long. The V end lost 6 bases, the J end lost 0 bases, and 10 bases lay between the germline ends. DNA of the CDR3: TGTGCCAGCAGGATGACGGGGAGCACAGATACGCAGTATTTT. Protein sequence: CASRMTGSTDTQYF.

This clonotype has ten or more counts. The chain couples TRBV19 to TRBJ2-7; possibly TRBD1 for D (6 bases). The CDR3 length is 13 residues. The germline V and J ends were trimmed by 6 bases and 4 bases, with 13 bases remaining between them. The V gene's germline CDR1 is LNHDA and CDR2 SQIVND (reference sequence). The CDR3 is CASSRDTSYEQYF. Here the CDR3 DNA reads TGTGCCAGTAGCCGGGACACCTCTTACGAGCAGTACTTC. Complete variable domain (other parts from reference TRBV19 and TRBJ2-7): DGGITQSPKYLFRKEGQNVTLSCEQNLNHDAMYWYRQDPGQGLRLIYYSQIVNDFQKGDIAEGYSVSREKKESFPLTVTSAQKNPTAFYLCASSRDTSYEQYFGPGTRLTVT.

The rearrangement joins TRBV20-1 to TRBJ2-1; tentatively, D is TRBD2 (6 bases). This CDR3 has 18 residues. Trimming removed 2 bases at V and 0 bases at J, with 20 bases between. The germline CDR1 and CDR2 sequences are DFQATT and SNEGSKA (reference sequence). The CDR3 is CSARRSRRGPDSYNEQFF. As DNA, the CDR3 is TGCAGTGCTAGACGGAGTAGGCGGGGTCCTGACTCCTACAATGAGCAGTTCTTC.

This clonotype has a handful of counts. CDR3 loop: CASSEISPSEGQYF. The CDR3 nucleotides read TGCGCCAGCAGTGAAATTAGCCCGAGCGAGGGCCAGTACTTC. V gene TRBV10-2 combines with J gene TRBJ2-5; D possibly corresponds to TRBD2 (5 bases). From germline, CDR1 is WSHSY and CDR2 SAAADI. The CDR3 totals 14 residues. V was trimmed by 3 bases and J by 10 bases, leaving 18 bases between them.

The chain uses TRBV9 and TRBJ2-4; D is ambiguous. V lost 0 bases, J lost 1 base, and 2 bases lay in between. The CDR3 runs to 13 residues. Germline CDR1 and CDR2: SGDLS and YYNGEE. This CDR3 reads CASSVGAKNIQYF. The CDR3 DNA reads TGTGCCAGCAGCGTAGGGGCCAAAAACATTCAGTACTTC.

This clonotype is a singleton in its sample. The genes are TRBV13 and TRBJ2-5; TRBD2 matches at 8 bases. The DNA matches TRBJ2-1 better at its end, which makes the J call doubtful. CDR1 and CDR2 (germline): PRHDT, FYEKMQ (reference sequence). This CDR3 has 15 amino acids. As DNA, the CDR3 is TGTGCCAGCAGTGAAGAGAGACTAGCGACCAATGAGCAGTTCTTC. This gives the protein CASSEERLATNEQFF.

This clonotype was seen more than once but under ten times. This sequence joins TRBV19 and TRBJ2-2, with D perhaps given as TRBD1 or TRBD2 (5 bases each). CDR3 length equals 15 residues. Trimming cost V 3 bases and J 5 bases, with 13 bases left between them. Germline V gene data show CDR1 as LNHDA and CDR2 as SQIVND (reference sequence). The CDR3 DNA is TGTGCCAGTAGTATTGAGGGCCCAGGGACCGGGGAGCTGTTTTTT. This gives the protein CASSIEGPGTGELFF.

The gene calls are TRBV20-1 and TRBJ2-1; D is unclear. This CDR3 contains 16 residues. Trimming took 4 bases from V and 2 from J, leaving 18 bases between them. CDR1 is DFQATT and CDR2 is SNEGSKA in the germline V gene (reference sequence). The CDR3, as DNA: TGCAGTGCTAAGTCCCCAGGCCTGCAGCCCTACAATGAGCAGTTCTTC. This sequence encodes CSAKSPGLQPYNEQFF.

A single count supports this clonotype. This chain's CDR3 is CASGPGGFRIHSPLHF. Here the CDR3 DNA reads TGTGCCAGTGGTCCTGGGGGTTTCAGGATACATTCACCCCTCCACTTT. The rearrangement joins TRBV19 to TRBJ1-6; a possible D gene is TRBD1 (5 bases). The length of the CDR3 is 16 residues. V lost 8 bases to trimming and J lost 8 bases, with 22 bases between them. The germline V gene encodes CDR1 LNHDA and CDR2 SQIVND (reference sequence).

This clonotype was recorded a few times. The chain joins TRBV20-1 to TRBJ2-6, with TRBD2 as a possible D gene (6 bases). This CDR3 is built from 14 residues. Germline loops: CDR1 DFQATT, CDR2 SNEGSKA (reference sequence). V gave up 6 bases and J gave up 4 bases, with 13 bases separating them. DNA for the CDR3: TGCAGTGCCATCGGAGGGCTCGGGGCCAACGTCCTGACTTTC. Its protein is CSAIGGLGANVLTF.

V is TRBV5-1 and J is TRBJ1-1, with 8 bases lining up with TRBD1. The V and J ends lost 6 bases and 4 bases, in that order; junction bases with no gene match: 5. The CDR3 covers 13 residues. The germline V gene encodes CDR1 SGHRS and CDR2 YFSETQ. The CDR3 is CASMTGEVTEAFF. The CDR3 nucleotides are TGCGCCAGCATGACAGGGGAGGTCACTGAAGCTTTCTTT.

This clonotype was seen a handful of times. The genes are TRBV24-1 and TRBJ1-2; unclear D gene. Per the germline V gene, CDR1 is KGHDR and CDR2 is SFDVKD. The CDR3 contains 11 residues. Trimming shortened V by 3 bases and J by 5 bases, and 3 bases separated the two germline ends. In DNA, the CDR3 is TGTGCCACCAGTGATGCTTATGGCTACACCTTC. It yields the protein CATSDAYGYTF.

The chain recombines TRBV15 with TRBJ1-4; 9 bases line up with TRBD1. There are 14 residues in the CDR3. CDR1 is LNHNV and CDR2 is YYDKDF in the germline V gene (reference sequence). V was pared by 4 bases and J by 7 bases, with 4 bases of the junction left unmatched. In nucleotides, the CDR3 is TGTGCCACCAGCATTTGGACAGGGGTTGAAAAACTGTTTTTT. As protein: CATSIWTGVEKLFF.

This chain joins TRBV3-2 and TRBJ2-7; the tabulated D call, TRBD2, remains unverified against the DNA. The assigned J gene may be wrong: the sequence end matches TRBJ2-5 better. TRBV3-2 is an annotated pseudogene. The CDR3 consists of 16 residues. CDR3: CASSQVSGGAYETQYF. CDR3 DNA sequence: TGTGCCAGCAGCCAAGTAAGCGGGGGGGCCTACGAGACCCAGTACTTC.

The chain uses TRBV6-1 and TRBJ2-1, with D possibly being TRBD2 (6 bases). The CDR3 sequence is 14 residues long. Trimming stripped 5 bases from V and 10 bases from J, with 18 bases between. The germline V gene encodes CDR1 MNHNS and CDR2 SASEGT. CDR3 coding DNA: TGTGCCAGCAGTTACGGTTCGCGGGGCAGCGAGCAGTTCTTC. Protein product: CASSYGSRGSEQFF.

The J gene is TRBJ2-3, the V gene TRBV9; a weak D match, TRBD2 (5 bases). The CDR3 has 14 amino acids. V lost 2 bases, J lost 1 base, and 8 bases lay in between. Germline-derived CDR1 and CDR2 are SGDLS and YYNGEE. DNA of the CDR3: TGTGCCAGCAGCGTCGGGGTCGGCACAGATACGCAGTATTTT. This codes for CASSVGVGTDTQYF.